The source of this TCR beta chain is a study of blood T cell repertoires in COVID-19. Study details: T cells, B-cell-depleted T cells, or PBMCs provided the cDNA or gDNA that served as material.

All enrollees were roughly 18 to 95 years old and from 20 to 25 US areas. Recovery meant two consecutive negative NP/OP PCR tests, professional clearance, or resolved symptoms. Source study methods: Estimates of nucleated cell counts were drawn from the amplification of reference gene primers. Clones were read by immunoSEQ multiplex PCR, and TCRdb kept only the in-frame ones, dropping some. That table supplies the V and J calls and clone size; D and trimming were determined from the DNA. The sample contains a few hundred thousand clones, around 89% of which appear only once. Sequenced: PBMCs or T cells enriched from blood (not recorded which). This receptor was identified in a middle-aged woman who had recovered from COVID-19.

Here the CDR3 reads CASSLDYRTENTEAFF. DNA of the CDR3: TGTGCCAGCAGCTTAGATTATAGGACAGAGAACACTGAAGCTTTCTTT. The V and J genes are TRBV11-2 and TRBJ1-1; TRBD1 is a possible D gene (6 bases). Trimming shortened V by 0 bases and J by 1 base, and 12 bases separated the two germline ends. This CDR3 is built from 16 residues. Germline values: CDR1 SGHAT, CDR2 FQNNGV.